Following are 23 T cell receptor beta chains from one sample sequenced in a study of identifying expanded T cells in peripheral blood (dated by TCRdb to the late 2010s). Library preparation was by the immunoSEQ multiplex PCR assay. TCRdb limited this immuneACCESS table to in-frame rearrangements with V and J called. A share of clones is missing; checked studies link under half to unresolved V genes, and the rest is unexplained. The sample table contains 85,000 to 90,000 clones; only one count was recorded for 70% to 90% of them. The top ten clones comprise roughly 5.9% of the sample. The source material was blood. Receptors were obtained from a person aged 18-69 years in good health.

The V call is TRBV5-1, the J call TRBJ2-7; 7 bases map to TRBD2. The trim removed 4 bases at V and 4 bases at J, leaving 5 bases unmatched. Germline V gene data show CDR1 as SGHRS and CDR2 as YFSETQ. This CDR3 is built from 13 residues. The CDR3 nucleotides are TGCGCCAGCAGCCCGGGGGAGGGGTACGAGCAGTACTTC. Translated, it gives CASSPGEGYEQYF.

The rearrangement joins TRBV6-5 to TRBJ2-1; possible D gene TRBD1, 6 bases. V dropped 5 bases and J dropped 8 bases, with 10 bases sitting between them. From germline, CDR1 is MNHEY and CDR2 SVGAGI. The CDR3 sequence is 12 residues long. CDR3 residues: CASSATGHEQFF. The CDR3 DNA sequence: TGTGCCAGCAGTGCGACAGGTCATGAGCAGTTCTTC.

This chain uses TRBV30 with TRBJ2-7; tentative D call: TRBD2 (5 bases). CDR3 length: 13 amino acids. Deletions cut 5 bases from V and 0 bases from J, with 11 bases between. Per germline, CDR1 GTSNPN and CDR2 SVGIG (reference sequence). The CDR3 coding sequence is TGTGCCTGGGGTACTGGGAGCTCCTACGAGCAGTACTTC. It yields the protein CAWGTGSSYEQYF.

This chain joins TRBV27 and TRBJ2-1; D may match TRBD1 or TRBD2 (5 bases each). Germline V gene sequence: CDR1 MNHEY, CDR2 SMNVEV (reference sequence). This CDR3 has 13 residues. V was pared by 1 base and J by 14 bases, with 15 bases between. The CDR3 is CASSLFIGDPEFF. CDR3 nucleotides: TGTGCCAGCAGTTTATTCATCGGGGACCCCGAGTTCTTC.

The chain has TRBV5-4 and TRBJ2-1, with 8 bases identical to TRBD2. CDR3 length: 15 residues. Germline loops: CDR1 SGHNT, CDR2 YYREEE (reference sequence). Germline trimming cut 4 bases from V and 7 bases from J; bases unmatched to any gene: 10. This CDR3 reads CASSAGTSKGNEQFF. CDR3 in DNA: TGTGCCAGCAGCGCGGGGACTAGTAAAGGGAATGAGCAGTTCTTC.

The chain employs TRBV7-2 and TRBJ1-2; 8 bases are shared with TRBD1. CDR1 is SGHTA, CDR2 FQGNSA, per germline. The CDR3 loop spans 16 amino acids. V shed 5 bases and J 4 bases; nucleotides not matched to a gene: 12. The CDR3 loop is CASSPRTGQGGYGYTF. In nucleotides, the CDR3 is TGTGCCAGCAGCCCACGGACAGGGCAAGGGGGCTATGGCTACACCTTC.

The chain combines TRBV6-5 with TRBJ1-1, with D maybe TRBD1 (6 bases). The germline V and J ends were trimmed by 4 bases and 0 bases, with 12 bases remaining between them. CDR3 length: 15 amino acids. Per germline, CDR1 MNHEY and CDR2 SVGAGI. Here the CDR3 DNA reads TGTGCCAGCAGTTTCCAGGGACATCTGAACACTGAAGCTTTCTTT. It yields the protein CASSFQGHLNTEAFF.

This sequence joins TRBV19 and TRBJ1-3; D gene unclear. The germline gives CDR1 LNHDA, CDR2 SQIVND (reference sequence). V lost 7 bases, J lost 0 bases, and 16 bases lay in between. The CDR3 spans 16 residues. The DNA for the CDR3 is TGTGCCAGTACCACGACATTCGGACGCTCTGGAAACACCATATATTTT. Amino acid sequence: CASTTTFGRSGNTIYF.

This sequence joins TRBV11-2 and TRBJ2-7; TRBD1 aligns across 8 bases. Losses at the gene ends were 5 bases for V and 3 bases for J; bases not matched to a gene: 6. Germline values: CDR1 SGHAT, CDR2 FQNNGV. There are 14 residues in the CDR3. The DNA for the CDR3 is TGTGCCAGCAGCCCCGGGACAGGTGACTACGAGCAGTACTTC. Translation: CASSPGTGDYEQYF.

This chain uses TRBV11-3 with TRBJ2-7; D is unclear. Germline V gene lookup returns CDR1 SGHNT and CDR2 YENEEA. The CDR3 covers 11 residues. V was clipped by 5 bases and J by 4 bases, with 6 bases between them. Here the CDR3 DNA reads TGTGCCAGCAGCCCGAATTACGAGCAGTACTTC. It translates to CASSPNYEQYF.

This clone occurred once. V gene TRBV18 combines with J gene TRBJ2-2; 10 bases align to TRBD1. The germline V gene encodes CDR1 KGHSH and CDR2 LQKENI. The CDR3 totals 16 residues. J was trimmed by 6 bases and V by 3 bases; bases with no gene match: 7. The DNA for the CDR3 is TGTGCCAGCTCACCCCCCGGGGACAGGGGTTCCGGGGAGCTGTTTTTT. It is translated as CASSPPGDRGSGELFF.

The chain uses TRBV27 and TRBJ2-2; D call uncertain. The CDR3 loop spans 15 amino acids. Trimming shortened V by 0 bases and J by 1 base, and 6 bases separated the two germline ends. CDR1 is MNHEY and CDR2 is SMNVEV in the germline V gene (reference sequence). The CDR3 is CASSLSLWNTGELFF. The CDR3 DNA reads as TGTGCCAGCAGTTTATCTCTCTGGAACACCGGGGAGCTGTTTTTT.

The chain joins TRBV29-1 to TRBJ2-3, with 9 bases identical to TRBD1. CDR1 is SQVTM, CDR2 ANQGSEA, per germline. The CDR3 consists of 16 residues. Germline trimming cut 5 bases from V and 4 bases from J; bases unmatched to any gene: 13. The DNA of the CDR3 is TGCAGCGTTTTCGTACAGGGGGCGATTTCTGCAGATACGCAGTATTTT. It specifies CSVFVQGAISADTQYF.

This clone was counted between two and nine times. V usage is TRBV5-1 and J usage is TRBJ1-5; tentative D call: TRBD1 (5 bases). V was shortened by 4 bases and J by 5 bases, with 13 bases between the two germline ends. The CDR3 is 14 residues long. CDR1 and CDR2 (germline): SGHRS, YFSETQ. In DNA, the CDR3 is TGCGCCAGCAGCCCGGACAATGGAGATCAGCCCCAGCATTTT. Protein product: CASSPDNGDQPQHF.

This sequence joins TRBV27 and TRBJ2-7, with D maybe TRBD1 (6 bases). Germline V lookup: CDR1 MNHEY, CDR2 SMNVEV (reference sequence). This CDR3 contains 13 residues. V was pared by 6 bases and J by 6 bases, with 15 bases between. The CDR3 DNA reads TGTGCCAGCAGCAAGAAGTCGGACAGCGAGCAGTACTTC. Translation gives CASSKKSDSEQYF.

This sequence joins TRBV7-3 and TRBJ2-7; possible D gene TRBD1, 6 bases. Deletions cut 3 bases from V and 6 bases from J, with 18 bases between. The CDR3 spans 15 residues. CDR1 and CDR2 (germline): SGHTA, FQGTGA. The CDR3 sequence: CASSLIGGGRGEQYF. The DNA for the CDR3 is TGTGCCAGCAGCTTGATTGGGGGCGGACGAGGCGAGCAGTACTTC.

This clone was seen a single time. The chain employs TRBV5-1 and TRBJ2-5; 7 positions match TRBD1. This CDR3 has 14 residues. J lost 5 bases, V lost 4 bases, and 8 bases had no gene match. Germline V gene data show CDR1 as SGHRS and CDR2 as YFSETQ. The CDR3 spells CASSPGQARETQYF. The CDR3 nucleotides read TGCGCCAGCAGCCCTGGACAGGCTCGGGAGACCCAGTACTTC.

In its sample, this clone was seen many times. CDR3 sequence reads: CASSDHRDDEQFF. The CDR3 nucleotides read TGTGCCAGCAGTGACCACAGGGATGATGAGCAGTTCTTC. The V call is TRBV6-6, the J call TRBJ2-1, with D possibly TRBD1 on 6 matching bases. The CDR3 is 13 residues long. CDR1 and CDR2 (germline): MNHNY, SVGAGI (reference sequence). V shed 5 bases and J shed 8 bases, with 13 bases lying between them.

This clone was detected only a few times. J is TRBJ2-1 and V is TRBV6-5, with TRBD1 identical over 7 bases. Losses at the gene ends were 8 bases for V and 9 bases for J; bases not matched to a gene: 13. This CDR3 is 14 amino acids long. The V gene's germline CDR1 is MNHEY and CDR2 SVGAGI. The CDR3 loop reads CASEIGRGRGEQFF. In DNA form, the CDR3 reads TGTGCCAGCGAGATAGGAAGGGGGCGAGGTGAGCAGTTCTTC.

The J gene is TRBJ1-1, the V gene TRBV11-3; the D is unclear. Germline loops: CDR1 SGHNT, CDR2 YENEEA. The CDR3 loop spans 13 amino acids. V gave up 7 bases and J gave up 1 base, with 10 bases separating them. This CDR3 reads CASTVQKNTEAFF. The CDR3 DNA reads as TGTGCCAGCACGGTACAGAAGAACACTGAAGCTTTCTTT.

V and J are TRBV27 and TRBJ2-2; 8 nucleotides match TRBD1. CDR1 MNHEY and CDR2 SMNVEV come from the germline V gene (reference sequence). The CDR3 has 17 residues. The J segment lost 1 base and the V segment lost 1 base, leaving 5 bases of the junction unmatched. The CDR3 nucleotides are TGTGCCAGCAGTTTATTCCGGACAGGGCAGAACACCGGGGAGCTGTTTTTT. This translates into CASSLFRTGQNTGELFF.

This clone has a handful of counts. The chain employs TRBV13 and TRBJ1-1, with D perhaps matching TRBD1 (6 bases). Germline V gene lookup returns CDR1 PRHDT and CDR2 FYEKMQ (reference sequence). Trimming removed 3 bases at V and 5 bases at J, with 13 bases between. This CDR3 is 14 amino acids long. The CDR3 loop is CASSLRGGATEAFF. Written as DNA, the CDR3 is TGTGCCAGCAGCTTGAGGGGGGGCGCGACTGAAGCTTTCTTT.

A single count supports this clone. V usage is TRBV7-2 and J usage is TRBJ1-3; TRBD1 is a possible D gene (6 bases). Germline V gene data show CDR1 as SGHTA and CDR2 as FQGNSA. This CDR3 spans 15 amino acids. V shed 1 base and J shed 2 bases, with 9 bases lying between them. In DNA, the CDR3 is TGTGCCAGCAGCTTAGTTTCAGGGGCTGGAAACACCATATATTTT. This encodes CASSLVSGAGNTIYF.